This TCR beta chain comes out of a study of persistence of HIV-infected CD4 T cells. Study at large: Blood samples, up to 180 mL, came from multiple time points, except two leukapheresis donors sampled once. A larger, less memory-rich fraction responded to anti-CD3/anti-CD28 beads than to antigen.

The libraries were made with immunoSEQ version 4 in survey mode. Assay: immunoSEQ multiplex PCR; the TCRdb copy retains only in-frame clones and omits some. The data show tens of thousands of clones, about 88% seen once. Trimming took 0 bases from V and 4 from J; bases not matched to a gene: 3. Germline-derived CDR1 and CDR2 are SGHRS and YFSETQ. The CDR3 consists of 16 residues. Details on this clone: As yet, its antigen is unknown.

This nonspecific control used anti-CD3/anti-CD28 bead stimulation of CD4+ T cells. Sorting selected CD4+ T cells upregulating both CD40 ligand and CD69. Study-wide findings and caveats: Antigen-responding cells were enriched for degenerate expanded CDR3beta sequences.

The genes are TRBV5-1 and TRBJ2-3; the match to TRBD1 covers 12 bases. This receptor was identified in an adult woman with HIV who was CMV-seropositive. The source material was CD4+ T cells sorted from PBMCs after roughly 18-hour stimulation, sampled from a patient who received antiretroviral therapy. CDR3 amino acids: CASSLDGTGGADTQYF. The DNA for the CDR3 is TGCGCCAGCAGCTTGGATGGGACAGGGGGCGCAGATACGCAGTATTTT.